The 18 T cell receptor beta chains listed next were all sequenced from one sample in a study of blood T cell repertoires in COVID-19. Measured with immunoSEQ multiplex PCR; TCRdb has only the in-frame clones, and not every one. Here the sample spans about 170,000 clones, roughly four fifths being singletons. Sequencing used peripheral blood. The receptors stem from a man in his 70s with active or convalescent COVID-19.

This chain links TRBV6-4 with TRBJ1-1; D not resolved. The CDR3 totals 13 residues. The germline gives CDR1 MRHNA, CDR2 SNTAGT. Trimming took 6 bases from V and 9 from J, leaving 17 bases between them. This CDR3 is CASRDLPGAKAFF. Written as DNA, the CDR3 is TGTGCCAGCAGGGACCTACCGGGAGCGAAAGCTTTCTTT.

The chain recombines TRBV5-1 with TRBJ2-4; perhaps TRBD1 as D (6 bases). The CDR3 runs 13 residues. V dropped 4 bases and J dropped 4 bases, with 9 bases sitting between them. Germline CDR1 reads SGHRS; CDR2 reads YFSETQ. In DNA form, the CDR3 reads TGCGCCAGCAGCCACACAGGGAAAAACATTCAGTACTTC. Its protein is CASSHTGKNIQYF.

V is TRBV7-9 and J is TRBJ1-5; tentative D call: TRBD1 (6 bases). The CDR3 length is 14 residues. CDR1 and CDR2 (germline): SEHNR, FQNEAQ (reference sequence). V was cut by 5 bases and J by 4 bases, with 12 bases left in between. The CDR3 spells CASSTSGENQPQHF. CDR3 nucleotides: TGTGCCAGCAGCACCTCAGGGGAGAATCAGCCCCAGCATTTT.

The chain recombines TRBV12-3 or TRBV12-4 with TRBJ1-6, with D uncertain. V lost 3 bases to trimming and J lost 7 bases, with 7 bases between them. The CDR3 is 13 residues long. DNA of the CDR3: TGTGCCAGCAGTTTTGACGGGAATTCACCCCTCCACTTT. The encoded protein is CASSFDGNSPLHF.

The gene calls are TRBV20-1 and TRBJ1-4; D is possibly TRBD1 (6 bases). Deletions cut 3 bases from V and 5 bases from J, with 10 bases between. In germline, CDR1 is DFQATT, CDR2 SNEGSKA (reference sequence). This CDR3 spans 13 amino acids. CDR3 in amino acids: CSASGQGNEKLFF. CDR3 bases: TGCAGTGCTAGTGGGCAGGGGAATGAAAAACTGTTTTTT.

This chain links TRBV24-1 with TRBJ2-1; 9 nucleotides match TRBD2. The V and J ends lost 1 base and 7 bases, in that order; junction bases with no gene match: 4. Germline V gene sequence: CDR1 KGHDR, CDR2 SFDVKD. This CDR3 is 15 amino acids long. The CDR3 region has the DNA TGTGCCACCAGTGATTTTAGCGGGAGTTGGAATGAGCAGTTCTTC. It is translated as CATSDFSGSWNEQFF.

V gene TRBV27 combines with J gene TRBJ2-1; 11 positions match TRBD2. The CDR3 consists of 15 residues. The germline CDR1 and CDR2 sequences are MNHEY and SMNVEV (reference sequence). V shed 5 bases, J shed 0 bases, and the junction held 0 bases outside the gene matches. CDR3 coding DNA: TGTGCCAGCAGTGGGACTAGCGGCTCCTACAATGAGCAGTTCTTC. It encodes CASSGTSGSYNEQFF.

The gene calls are TRBV9 and TRBJ2-7; 12 bases are a match to TRBD1. Germline trimming cut 4 bases from V and 5 bases from J; bases unmatched to any gene: 13. CDR1 is SGDLS and CDR2 is YYNGEE in the germline V gene. The CDR3 has 17 amino acids. The CDR3 loop is CASSSSGGTGGGHEQYF. CDR3 bases: TGTGCCAGCAGCTCCTCGGGGGGGACAGGGGGCGGCCACGAGCAGTACTTC.

This clone has a handful of counts. The chain has TRBV29-1 and TRBJ2-3, with 9 bases identical to TRBD1. This CDR3 is built from 15 residues. Germline CDR1 is SQVTM and CDR2 is ANQGSEA. The ends lost 4 bases at V and 4 bases at J; junction bases unmatched: 9. The CDR3 DNA reads as TGCAGCGTTGGGGGACAGGGCCTTCGGGCAGATACGCAGTATTTT. It yields the protein CSVGGQGLRADTQYF.

This clone turned up a few times. The J gene is TRBJ1-1, the V gene TRBV7-6, with 9 bases lining up with TRBD1. V lost 5 bases and J lost 1; bases outside the gene matches: 8. The CDR3 covers 16 residues. Per germline, CDR1 SGHVS and CDR2 FNYEAQ. In DNA, the CDR3 is TGTGCCAGCAGCATCGGGACAGGGCTTGGGAACACTGAAGCTTTCTTT. Its translation is CASSIGTGLGNTEAFF.

The count of this clone is one. J is TRBJ2-5 and V is TRBV7-6; D is perhaps TRBD2 (5 bases). Trimming pared 5 bases from V and 5 bases from J, leaving 24 bases between. CDR1 and CDR2 (germline): SGHVS, FNYEAQ. The CDR3 length is 17 residues. In DNA form, the CDR3 reads TGTGCCAGCAGCCTACCGAGAACGAGGGCCAAGATCGAGACCCAGTACTTC. Protein: CASSLPRTRAKIETQYF.

The rearrangement links TRBV2 to TRBJ2-7; TRBD1 matches at 9 bases. This CDR3 comprises 14 residues. Germline V CDR1 and CDR2: SNHLY, FYNNEI. The V gene end was trimmed by 4 bases and the J gene end by 3 bases; junction bases not matched to a gene: 4. The CDR3 nucleotides read TGTGCCAGCAGTGGAACAGGGGGCGTCTACGAGCAGTACTTC. Protein: CASSGTGGVYEQYF.

This clone was observed once. The chain has TRBV6-5 and TRBJ1-1; D remains ambiguous. V lost 9 bases and J 0 bases, leaving 11 bases between the germline ends. The germline V gene encodes CDR1 MNHEY and CDR2 SVGAGI. The CDR3 has 13 residues. CDR3 sequence: CASQTDLNTEAFF. CDR3 coding DNA: TGTGCCAGTCAGACGGACTTGAACACTGAAGCTTTCTTT.

This chain uses TRBV6-5 with TRBJ2-3; perhaps TRBD2 as D (7 bases). The germline CDR1 and CDR2 sequences are MNHEY and SVGAGI. The V end was cut by 7 bases, the J end by 6 bases, with 20 bases between. There are 15 residues in the CDR3. CDR3 protein: CASTQWGGTGDTQYF. CDR3 nucleotides: TGTGCCAGCACCCAATGGGGGGGCACGGGGGATACGCAGTATTTT.

The count of this clone is one. The genes are TRBV19 and TRBJ1-5; D is possibly TRBD1 (5 bases). CDR3 length equals 15 residues. Germline V gene data show CDR1 as LNHDA and CDR2 as SQIVND (reference sequence). Trimming stripped 7 bases from V and 3 bases from J, with 16 bases between. For the CDR3, the DNA is TGTGCCAGTAAACATAAAGGGGTAGACAATCAGCCCCAGCATTTT. Translation: CASKHKGVDNQPQHF.

This chain links TRBV11-2 with TRBJ1-1; 7 bases are a match to TRBD1. The CDR3 spans 14 residues. V lost 5 bases and J lost 3; bases outside the gene matches: 6. Germline V lookup: CDR1 SGHAT, CDR2 FQNNGV. The CDR3 DNA follows: TGTGCCAGCAGCACTAGGGACAGATACACTGAAGCTTTCTTT. Translated: CASSTRDRYTEAFF.

The chain carries TRBV6-6 and TRBJ1-1; the match to TRBD1 covers 9 bases. This CDR3 has 15 residues. Germline V gene data show CDR1 as MNHNY and CDR2 as SVGAGI (reference sequence). V trimming: 5 bases; J trimming: 4 bases; junction bases outside the gene matches: 8. CDR3 nucleotides: TGTGCCAGCAGTCCCCGACAGGGGGGAGGCACTGAAGCTTTCTTT. It yields the protein CASSPRQGGGTEAFF.

The chain combines TRBV19 with TRBJ2-1; tentatively, D is TRBD2 (6 bases). CDR3 size: 13 residues. V lost 11 bases to trimming and J lost 1 base, with 12 bases between them. CDR1 is LNHDA, CDR2 SQIVND, per germline (reference sequence). The CDR3 DNA follows: TGTGCCTGCGGGATAAAATCCTACAATGAGCAGTTCTTC. Encoded protein: CACGIKSYNEQFF. The complete variable domain, with remaining parts taken from reference TRBV19 and TRBJ2-1, reads DGGITQSPKYLFRKEGQNVTLSCEQNLNHDAMYWYRQDPGQGLRLIYYSQIVNDFQKGDIAEGYSVSREKKESFPLTVTSAQKNPTAFYLCACGIKSYNEQFFGPGTRLTVL.